This T cell receptor beta chain was sequenced for a study of blood T cell repertoires in COVID-19. Clones were read by immunoSEQ multiplex PCR, and TCRdb kept only the in-frame ones, dropping some. The sample carries about 180,000 clones, 75% to 85% recorded once. The CDR3 length is 15 residues. Germline V gives CDR1 KGHSH, CDR2 LQKENI. Trimming cost V 5 bases and J 2 bases; bases outside gene matches: 7. The receptor was derived from an older woman with COVID-19, enrolled during active disease. What was sequenced was peripheral blood. The chain links TRBV18 to TRBJ2-5; 8 bases map to TRBD1. CDR3 nucleotides: TGTGCCAGCTCAGCCACAGGGGGGATACAAGAGACCCAGTACTTC. Translation gives CASSATGGIQETQYF.